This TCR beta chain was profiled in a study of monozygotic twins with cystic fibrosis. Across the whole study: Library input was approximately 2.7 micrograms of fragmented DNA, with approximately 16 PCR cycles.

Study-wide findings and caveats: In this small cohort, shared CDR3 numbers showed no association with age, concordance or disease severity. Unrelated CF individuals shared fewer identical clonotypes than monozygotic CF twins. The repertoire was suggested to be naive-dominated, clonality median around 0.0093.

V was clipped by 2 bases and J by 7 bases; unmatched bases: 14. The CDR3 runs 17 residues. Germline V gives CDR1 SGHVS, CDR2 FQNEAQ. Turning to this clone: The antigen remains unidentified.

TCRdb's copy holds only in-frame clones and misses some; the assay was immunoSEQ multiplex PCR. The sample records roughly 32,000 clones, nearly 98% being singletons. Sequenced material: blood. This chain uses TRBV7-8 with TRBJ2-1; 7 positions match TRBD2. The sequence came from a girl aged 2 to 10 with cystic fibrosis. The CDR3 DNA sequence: TGTGCCAGCAGCTTACATTACGCTAGCGGAAATACAAATGAGCAGTTCTTC. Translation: CASSLHYASGNTNEQFF. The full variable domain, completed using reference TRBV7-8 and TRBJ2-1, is GAGVSQSPRYKVAKRGQDVALRCDPISGHVSLFWYQQALGQGPEFLTYFQNEAQLDKSGLPSDRFFAERPEGSVSTLKIQRTQQEDSAVYLCASSLHYASGNTNEQFFGPGTRLTVL.